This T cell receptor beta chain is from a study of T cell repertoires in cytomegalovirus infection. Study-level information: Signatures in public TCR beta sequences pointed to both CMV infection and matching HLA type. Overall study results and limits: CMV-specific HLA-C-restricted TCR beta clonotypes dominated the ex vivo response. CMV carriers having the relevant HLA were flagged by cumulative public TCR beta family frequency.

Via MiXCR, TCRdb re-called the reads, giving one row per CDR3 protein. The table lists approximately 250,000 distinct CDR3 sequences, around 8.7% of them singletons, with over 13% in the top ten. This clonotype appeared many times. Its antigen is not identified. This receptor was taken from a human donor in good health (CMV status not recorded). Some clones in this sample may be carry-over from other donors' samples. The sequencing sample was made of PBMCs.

CDR3 DNA sequence: TGTGCCAGCAGCTTAGTTGGGGCCGCCAATGAGCAGTTCTTC. This codes for CASSLVGAANEQFF. The genes are TRBV7-6 and TRBJ2-1, with D possibly being TRBD1 (5 bases). CDR3 size: 14 residues. Germline assignment: CDR1 SGHVS and CDR2 FNYEAQ. Trimming stripped 1 base from V and 6 bases from J, with 10 bases between.